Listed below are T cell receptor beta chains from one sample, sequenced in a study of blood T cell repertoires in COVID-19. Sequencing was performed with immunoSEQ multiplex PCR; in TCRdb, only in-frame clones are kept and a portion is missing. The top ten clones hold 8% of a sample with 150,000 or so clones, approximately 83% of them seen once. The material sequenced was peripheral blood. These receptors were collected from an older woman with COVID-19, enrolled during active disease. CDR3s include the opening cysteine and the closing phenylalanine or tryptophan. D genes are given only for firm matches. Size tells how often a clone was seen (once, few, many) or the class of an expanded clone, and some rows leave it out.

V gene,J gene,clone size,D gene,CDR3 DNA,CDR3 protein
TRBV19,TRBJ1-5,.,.,TGTGCCAGCCAAACACGGACAGATTATCAGCCCCAGCATTTT,CASQTRTDYQPQHF
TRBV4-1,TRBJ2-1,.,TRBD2,TGCGCCAGCAGCCAAGACTGGGGAGTCTACGGGGGGGATATGGCTGAGCAGTTCTTC,CASSQDWGVYGGDMAEQFF
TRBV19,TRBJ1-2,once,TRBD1,TGTGCCAGTAGTACTCCCGGGACAGGGACCCACCGCTACACCTTC,CASSTPGTGTHRYTF
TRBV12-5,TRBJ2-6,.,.,TGTGCTAGTGGTTTGGTAGTACCTCTAAACGATATCTCTGGGGCCAACGTCCTGACTTTC,CASGLVVPLNDISGANVLTF
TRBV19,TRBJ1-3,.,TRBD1,TGTGCCAGTAGTGTGCCCGGGACAGGGTCGAACACCATATATTTT,CASSVPGTGSNTIYF
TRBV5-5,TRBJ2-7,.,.,TGTGCCAGCAGCTCCAGGCATTCCTACGAGCAGTACTTC,CASSSRHSYEQYF
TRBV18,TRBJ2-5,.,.,TGTGCCAGCTCACCTAGTGTCCGGGGGGAGACCCAGTACTTC,CASSPSVRGETQYF
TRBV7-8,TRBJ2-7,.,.,TGTGCCAGCAGCTTAGCGCTAAACGAGCAGTACTTC,CASSLALNEQYF
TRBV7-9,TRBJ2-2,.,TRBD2,TGTGCCAGCAGCAGCATAGCGGGGGACAACACCGGGGAGCTGTTTTTT,CASSSIAGDNTGELFF
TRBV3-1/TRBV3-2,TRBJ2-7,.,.,TGTGCCAGCAGCCAAGTGATTGAGCTAGCGCATGACTCCTACGAGCAGTACTTC,CASSQVIELAHDSYEQYF
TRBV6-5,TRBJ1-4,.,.,TGTGCCAGCACCGGAACCAGGGTCGGTGAAAAACTGTTTTTT,CASTGTRVGEKLFF
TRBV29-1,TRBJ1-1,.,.,TGCAGCGTTGTGAGGCGTGGGTCGAACACTGAAGCTTTCTTT,CSVVRRGSNTEAFF
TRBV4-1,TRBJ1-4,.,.,TGCGCCAGCAGCCTCGGTCGGTCTGGGTGGGGCGTTGCAACTAATGAAAAACTGTTTTTT,CASSLGRSGWGVATNEKLFF
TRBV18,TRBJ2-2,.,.,TGTGCCAGCTCACCTCGGCAGGGAAGAGACACCGGGGAGCTGTTTTTT,CASSPRQGRDTGELFF